This T cell receptor beta chain was sequenced in a study of blood T cell repertoires in COVID-19 (dated by TCRdb to 2019 to 2021). General notes on the study: Collaborator samples came from the United States, Italy and Spain and covered acute and convalescent phases of COVID-19. Deeply sampled blood TCRbeta repertoires from subjects exposed to, actively infected with, or recovered from COVID-19 were included in the dataset. The repertoires were made available in a free public database intended to serve as a resource for research on the immune response to SARS-CoV-2. Samples came from the ongoing ImmuneRACE study (first 160 participants) plus 1,254 subjects from 6 global collaborators. Where available, HLA class I and class II types were taken from metadata supplied by the sample provider and were not determined by assay-based typing. A de-identified subject ID, COVID-19 status, age in years and sex were almost always included in the sample metadata. The prospective study material was composed of cDNA or gDNA derived from T cells, B-cell-depleted T cells, or PBMCs. The study at large found these results: Clinical and demographic metadata were provided uncurated, with the amount varying by source and participant.

Participants in the prospective study were enrolled through a virtual design, were aged roughly 18 to 100 years, and lived in 24 United States geographic areas. Cohort assignment in the prospective study relied on participant-reported clinical history from a screening survey and a study questionnaire. Each participant in the prospective study had whole blood, serum and a nasopharyngeal or oropharyngeal swab collected by mobile phlebotomists. Participants in the prospective study had the option to provide additional blood draws and questionnaires over a 2-month period. Prospective study blood samples were shipped either frozen or at room temperature before DNA extraction. A distance of 5 bases separates the germline ends of V and J, which lose 0 bases and 3 bases respectively. From the germline V gene (reference sequence), CDR1 is LNHNV and CDR2 is YYDKDF. Taken from cysteine to phenylalanine, the CDR3 has 13 residues. Only CDR3 DNA is held: 39 bases, read in frame from base 1.

A note on this clone: Its antigen is still unknown. Base-call qualities are not available, and no considerably larger clone is one nucleotide away.

TCRbeta CDR3 regions were amplified from genomic DNA by means of the immunoSEQ Assay, a bias-controlled multiplex PCR. Per the source publication's procedure: The number of nucleated cells in each sample was estimated from the amplification of reference gene primers within the assay. Sequence reads were collapsed and filtered to measure the absolute abundance of every unique TCRbeta CDR3 rearrangement. Productive Simpson clonality was computed per sample as the square root of Simpson's diversity index over productive rearrangements. The clones in this table, taken by TCRdb from immuneACCESS, are in-frame only. Not every clone is retained; where verified, under half of the shortfall comes from an unresolved V gene, and the cause of the rest is unknown. That table furnishes V, J and clone size, whereas the DNA furnished D and trimming. The sample table shows under 300,000 clones, and around 88% are seen once. The ten largest clones add up to roughly 3.3% of the sample.

This sequence uses TRBV15 and TRBJ1-1, with an unclear D gene assignment. This clonotype originated in a middle-aged woman with acute COVID-19. Sequencing was performed on PBMCs or T cells enriched from blood (not recorded which). The CDR3 reads as follows: CATSRDPDTEAFF. The DNA is as follows: TGTGCCACCAGCAGAGACCCTGACACTGAAGCTTTCTTT.